One sample yielded the 18 T cell receptor beta chains listed below, sequenced in a study of T cells in Graves' hyperthyroidism and ophthalmopathy. Regions amplified from RNA transcripts were the TCR beta CDR3 regions. In the first-round RT-PCR of the TCR CDR3, the HTBI primer set was used. A single record per CDR3 protein comes from TCRdb applying MiXCR to the multiplex PCR reads. This sample has 200,000 to 300,000 distinct CDR3 sequences, with approximately 25% found just once. The sample consisted of blood. The receptors shown here come from a woman aged 35 to 49 with Graves' ophthalmopathy.

The sample holds many counts of this clonotype. The chain has TRBV6-5 and TRBJ1-1; TRBD1 might be the D (5 bases). Germline V CDR1 and CDR2: MNHEY, SVGAGI. This CDR3 comprises 17 residues. The ends were cut back, 1 base at V and 1 base at J, with 16 bases in the middle. The DNA of the CDR3 is TGTGCCAGCAGTTACTGGGGACCCGGCGGTTCGAACACTGAAGCTTTCTTT. Translated: CASSYWGPGGSNTEAFF.

This chain connects TRBV11-3 to TRBJ2-7; no clear D. Germline CDR1 reads SGHNT; CDR2 reads YENEEA. This CDR3 region has 14 residues. Trimming cost V 2 bases and J 0 bases, with 8 bases left between them. CDR3 sequence (DNA): TGTGCCAGCAGCTTATTTACAGCCTCCTACGAGCAGTACTTC. Amino acid sequence: CASSLFTASYEQYF.

In this sample, this clonotype turned up many times. This chain joins TRBV20-1 and TRBJ1-5, with no clear D. CDR1 is DFQATT and CDR2 is SNEGSKA in the germline V gene (reference sequence). V was cut by 2 bases and J by 6 bases, with 5 bases left in between. This CDR3 has 11 amino acids. CDR3 amino acids: CSARLGQPQHF. The CDR3 DNA reads as TGCAGTGCTAGATTAGGTCAGCCCCAGCATTTT.

About this clonotype itself: The junction does not match germline at one end; this may be a read error. CDR3 sequence (DNA): TGCGCCAGCTCACCACCAGGACTAGCGGGAACCGTGCAGTACTTC. It yields the protein CASSPPGLAGTVQYF. The chain has TRBV18 and TRBJ2-7; 12 bases align to TRBD2. CDR3 length: 15 residues. Looked up from germline, CDR1 is KGHSH and CDR2 is LQKENI.

The chain links TRBV18 to TRBJ1-1, with D unresolved. V was pared by 5 bases and J by 1 base, with 5 bases between. Looked up from germline, CDR1 is KGHSH and CDR2 is LQKENI. The CDR3 sequence is 12 residues long. The CDR3 DNA sequence: TGTGCCAGCTCAGCCAAGAACACTGAAGCTTTCTTT. Translated, it gives CASSAKNTEAFF.

This clonotype appeared many times. The gene calls are TRBV18 and TRBJ1-5, with D uncertain. The CDR3 is 14 amino acids. Germline values: CDR1 KGHSH, CDR2 LQKENI. Between the trimmed V and J ends, which lost 3 bases and 0 bases, there was a span of 6 bases. CDR3 region: CASSPSYSNQPQHF. In nucleotides, the CDR3 is TGTGCCAGCTCACCCTCGTATAGCAATCAGCCCCAGCATTTT. Combining the CDR3 with reference TRBV18 and TRBJ1-5 gives the whole variable domain NAGVMQNPRHLVRRRGQEARLRCSPMKGHSHVYWYRQLPEEGLKFMVYLQKENIIDESGMPKERFSAEFPKEGPSILRIQQVVRGDSAAYFCASSPSYSNQPQHFGDGTRLSIL.

The gene calls are TRBV2 and TRBJ1-2; the D gene is possibly TRBD1 (6 bases). The CDR3 is 13 amino acids. Germline CDR1 and CDR2: SNHLY and FYNNEI. Trimming removed 6 bases at V and 6 bases at J, with 14 bases between. The CDR3, as DNA: TGTGCCAGCAGGAGGGGGGAGAGGGATGGCTACACCTTC. Translated: CASRRGERDGYTF.

This clonotype was found many times. The gene calls are TRBV28 and TRBJ2-1, with TRBD1 identical over 9 bases. The CDR3 runs 13 residues. The germline gives CDR1 MDHEN, CDR2 SYDVKM. V was clipped by 10 bases and J by 6 bases; unmatched bases: 7. The chain's CDR3 is CAIKDRGGNEQFF. The CDR3 bases are TGTGCCATCAAGGACAGGGGTGGCAATGAGCAGTTCTTC.

The rearrangement joins TRBV7-2 to TRBJ2-7, with D perhaps matching TRBD1 (5 bases). Trimming cost V 3 bases and J 8 bases, with 8 bases left between them. The CDR3 extends over 11 amino acids. Germline V lookup: CDR1 SGHTA, CDR2 FQGNSA. The CDR3 here is CASSFQGKQYF. The CDR3 bases are TGTGCCAGCAGCTTCCAGGGTAAGCAGTACTTC.

This sequence joins TRBV7-8 and TRBJ1-1; 9 positions agree with TRBD1. The germline V gene encodes CDR1 SGHVS and CDR2 FQNEAQ. The CDR3 loop spans 16 amino acids. The trim removed 5 bases at V and 2 bases at J, leaving 9 bases unmatched. DNA of the CDR3: TGTGCCAGCAGCCTGGGACAGGGCGGGAGAAACACTGAAGCTTTCTTT. Residues: CASSLGQGGRNTEAFF.

This clonotype was counted at least ten times. The chain employs TRBV7-8 and TRBJ2-7, with 9 bases matching TRBD1. V shed 1 base and J 2 bases; nucleotides not matched to a gene: 3. The CDR3 totals 15 residues. Germline lookup yields CDR1 SGHVS and CDR2 FQNEAQ. The CDR3 spells CASSLGTGVAYEQYF. DNA for the CDR3: TGTGCCAGCAGCTTAGGGACAGGGGTCGCCTACGAGCAGTACTTC.

The CDR3 region has the DNA TGTGCCAGCAGTCGCGCTGGTGCGGGAGGTCCCTACGAGCAGTACTTC. This gives the protein CASSRAGAGGPYEQYF. V is TRBV12-3 or TRBV12-4 and J is TRBJ2-7; TRBD2 aligns across 8 bases. The CDR3 is 16 residues long. V shed 5 bases, J shed 2 bases, and the junction held 11 bases outside the gene matches.

In its sample, this clonotype was seen many times. The gene calls are TRBV6-5 and TRBJ1-1; 8 nucleotides align to TRBD1. The CDR3 spans 16 residues. V was clipped by 6 bases and J by 3 bases; unmatched bases: 12. In germline, CDR1 is MNHEY, CDR2 SVGAGI. The CDR3 reads CASSRDPGGDYTEAFF. The CDR3 DNA is TGTGCCAGCAGCCGCGACCCAGGGGGCGACTACACTGAAGCTTTCTTT.

This clonotype has ten or more counts. This rearrangement joins TRBV20-1 to TRBJ2-7; TRBD1 matches at 8 bases. The CDR3 is 13 residues long. The J segment lost 7 bases and the V segment lost 3 bases, leaving 8 bases of the junction unmatched. CDR1 and CDR2 from the germline V gene are DFQATT and SNEGSKA (reference sequence). The CDR3 loop reads CSARVDRVQEQYF. CDR3 DNA: TGCAGTGCTAGGGTGGACAGGGTACAAGAGCAGTACTTC.

This clonotype was recorded many times. The chain uses TRBV28 and TRBJ2-2, with 9 bases that match TRBD2. The trim removed 4 bases at V and 6 bases at J, leaving 12 bases unmatched. CDR3 length: 17 residues. Looked up from germline, CDR1 is MDHEN and CDR2 is SYDVKM. In DNA, the CDR3 is TGTGCCAGCAGTTCGCCGGGAAGCGGGAGGAGCGCCGGGGAGCTGTTTTTT. Its protein is CASSSPGSGRSAGELFF.

The chain has TRBV12-3 or TRBV12-4 and TRBJ2-5; D remains unclear. The CDR3 is made up of 13 amino acids. Trimming removed 5 bases at V and 7 bases at J, with 14 bases between. CDR3 residues: CASSERSARTQYF. The CDR3 DNA is TGTGCCAGCAGTGAACGGTCCGCGCGGACCCAGTACTTC.

The sample holds many counts of this clonotype. V is TRBV12-3 or TRBV12-4 and J is TRBJ2-5; tentative D call: TRBD2 (5 bases). CDR3 size: 13 residues. V dropped 3 bases and J dropped 3 bases, with 8 bases sitting between them. In nucleotides, the CDR3 is TGTGCCAGCAGTTTTACTAGGGAAGAGACCCAGTACTTC. Translated, it gives CASSFTREETQYF.

Ten or more counts support this clonotype. The chain joins TRBV2 to TRBJ1-2; D remains unclear. The CDR3 runs 15 residues. V shed 3 bases and J shed 2 bases, with 13 bases lying between them. Germline V CDR1 and CDR2: SNHLY, FYNNEI. The CDR3 sequence: CASSDGPAGNYGYTF. CDR3 coding DNA: TGTGCCAGCAGTGATGGCCCGGCAGGCAACTATGGCTACACCTTC.